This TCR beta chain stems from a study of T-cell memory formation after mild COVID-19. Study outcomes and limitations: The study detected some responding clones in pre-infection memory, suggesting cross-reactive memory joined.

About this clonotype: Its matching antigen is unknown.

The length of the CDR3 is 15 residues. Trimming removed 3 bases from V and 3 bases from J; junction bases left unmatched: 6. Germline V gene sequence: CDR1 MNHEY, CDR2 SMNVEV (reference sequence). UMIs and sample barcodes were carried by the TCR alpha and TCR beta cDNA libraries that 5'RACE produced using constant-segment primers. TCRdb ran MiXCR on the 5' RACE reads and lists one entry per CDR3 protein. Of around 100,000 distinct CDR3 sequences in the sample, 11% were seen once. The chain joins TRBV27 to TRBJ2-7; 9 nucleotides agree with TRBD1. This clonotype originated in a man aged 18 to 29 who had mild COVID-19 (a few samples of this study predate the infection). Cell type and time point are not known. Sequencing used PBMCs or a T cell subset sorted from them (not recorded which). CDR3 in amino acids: CASSFPGTGIYEQYF. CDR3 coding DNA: TGTGCCAGCAGTTTTCCCGGGACAGGGATCTACGAGCAGTACTTC.